This TCR beta chain originates from a study of beta chain features in type 1 diabetes. In its sample, this clone was seen a few times. Germline values: CDR1 KGHSH, CDR2 LQKENI. CDR3 length: 14 amino acids. V dropped 1 base and J dropped 3 bases, with 10 bases sitting between them. The investigators reverse transcribed all of the isolated RNA, so they sequenced expressed TCRB transcripts. Libraries were prepared by immunoSEQ multiplex PCR; TCRdb keeps only in-frame clonotypes and omits some of them. This table has over 150,000 clones, around 8.5% appearing once. This clonotype originated in a man between 18 and 29 years old in good health. The sample consisted of central memory CD4+ T cells from blood. The rearrangement uses TRBV18 and TRBJ2-7; D remains ambiguous. This CDR3 reads CASSPRLPDYEQYF. The CDR3 nucleotides read TGTGCCAGCTCACCACGTCTTCCAGACTACGAGCAGTACTTC.